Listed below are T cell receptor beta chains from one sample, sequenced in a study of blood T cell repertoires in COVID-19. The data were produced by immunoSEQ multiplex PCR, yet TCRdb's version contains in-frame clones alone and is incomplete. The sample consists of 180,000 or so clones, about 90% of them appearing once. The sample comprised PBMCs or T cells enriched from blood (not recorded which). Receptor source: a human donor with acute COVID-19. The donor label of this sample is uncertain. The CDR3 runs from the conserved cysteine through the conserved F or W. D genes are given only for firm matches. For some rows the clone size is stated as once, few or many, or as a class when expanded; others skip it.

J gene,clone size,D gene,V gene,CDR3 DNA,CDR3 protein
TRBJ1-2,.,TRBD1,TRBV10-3,TGTGCCATCAGTGACCAAAGGGGGCCAGCCATGACTAACTATGGCTACACCTTC,CAISDQRGPAMTNYGYTF
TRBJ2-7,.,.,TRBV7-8,TGTGCCAGCAGCCCTCGCGGCAACGAGCAGTACTTC,CASSPRGNEQYF
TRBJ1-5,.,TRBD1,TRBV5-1,TGCGCCAGCAGCCTGACAGGGAGCAATCAGCCCCAGCATTTT,CASSLTGSNQPQHF
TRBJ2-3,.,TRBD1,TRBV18,TGTGCCAGCTCAGCCGGGACAGGGTTTTACGCAGATACGCAGTATTTT,CASSAGTGFYADTQYF
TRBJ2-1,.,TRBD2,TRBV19,TGTGCCAGTAGTATAGATCCAGGGACTAGCGGTTACAATGAGCAGTTCTTC,CASSIDPGTSGYNEQFF
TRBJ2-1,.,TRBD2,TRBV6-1,TGTGCCAGCAGTGAAGTATCTAGCGGGGGCAATGAGCAGTTCTTC,CASSEVSSGGNEQFF
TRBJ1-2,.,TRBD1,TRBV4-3,TGCGCCAGCAGGGATAAGGGGGCCGGCTATGGCTACACCTTC,CASRDKGAGYGYTF
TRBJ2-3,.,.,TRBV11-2,TGTGCCAGCAGCAAAGCCCGGGATACGCAGTATTTT,CASSKARDTQYF
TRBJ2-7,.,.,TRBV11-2,TGTGCCAGCACCTATACTGGCTCCTACGAGCAGTACTTC,CASTYTGSYEQYF
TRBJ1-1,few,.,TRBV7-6,TGTGCCAGCAGCGACGGGGATACGACTGAAGCTTTCTTT,CASSDGDTTEAFF
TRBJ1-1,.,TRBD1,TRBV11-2,TGTGCCAGCAGCTTATCGACAGGGAGATTAGGCACTGAAGCTTTCTTT,CASSLSTGRLGTEAFF
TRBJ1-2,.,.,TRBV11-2,TGTGCCAGCAGCTTAGAGCAGGGAACTGGCTACACCTTC,CASSLEQGTGYTF
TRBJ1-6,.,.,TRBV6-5,TGTGCCAGCAGCCCCCACAGGGATCCACCCCTCCACTTT,CASSPHRDPPLHF
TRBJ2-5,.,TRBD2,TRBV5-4,TGTGCCAGCAGCTTGTTGGCTAGCGGGGGGGCCGCGGAGACCCAGTACTTC,CASSLLASGGAAETQYF
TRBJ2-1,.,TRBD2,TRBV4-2,TGTGCCAGCAGCCAAAGAGATGTCAGCGGGGGGCCCAATGAGCAGTTCTTC,CASSQRDVSGGPNEQFF
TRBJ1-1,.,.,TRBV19,TGTGCCAGTAGTACGACCCCCACGGCCGGGGCTTTCTTT,CASSTTPTAGAFF
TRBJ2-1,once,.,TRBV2,TGTGCCAGCAGCAAATCGGGCGAGGGTGAGCAGTTCTTC,CASSKSGEGEQFF
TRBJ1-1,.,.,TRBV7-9,TGTGCCAGCAGCTCGCGGGACGGAGGCCCCATGAACACTGAAGCTTTCTTT,CASSSRDGGPMNTEAFF
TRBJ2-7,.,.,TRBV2,TGTGCCAGCAGTGAAAGCGGCTACGAGCAGTACTTC,CASSESGYEQYF
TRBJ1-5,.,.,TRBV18,TGTGCCAGCTCACCAAGCCAGGGGTATCAGCCCCAGCATTTT,CASSPSQGYQPQHF
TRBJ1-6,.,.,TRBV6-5,TGTGCCAGCAGGGCAGGTTTTAATTCACCCCTCCACTTT,CASRAGFNSPLHF
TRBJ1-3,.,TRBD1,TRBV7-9,TGTGCCAGCAGCCCGGGGGACAGGAGGAGCTCTGGAAACACCATATATTTT,CASSPGDRRSSGNTIYF
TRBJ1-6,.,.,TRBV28,TGTGCCAGCGGCCTTTTTCAGAAACTTCGGGATTCACCCCTCCACTTT,CASGLFQKLRDSPLHF
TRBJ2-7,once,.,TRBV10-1,TGCGCCAGCGTTTGGAGCAGACTTATACACGAGCAGTACTTC,CASVWSRLIHEQYF
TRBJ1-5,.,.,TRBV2,TGTGCCAGCAGTAAGAGGACAAACAATCAGCCCCAGCATTTT,CASSKRTNNQPQHF
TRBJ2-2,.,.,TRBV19,TGTGCCAGTAGTATCCAGGCCCCCGGGGAGCTGTTTTTT,CASSIQAPGELFF
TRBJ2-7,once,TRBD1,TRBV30,TGTGCCTGGAGGTCTGGACAGGGTTCCTACGAGCAGTACTTC,CAWRSGQGSYEQYF
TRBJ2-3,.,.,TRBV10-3,TGTGCCATCAGTGAGTCATCGAGTCTCACAGATACGCAGTATTTT,CAISESSSLTDTQYF
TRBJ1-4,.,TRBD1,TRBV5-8,TGTGCCAGCAGCTTGGATCCCTACAGGGGAGGTGAAAAACTGTTTTTT,CASSLDPYRGGEKLFF
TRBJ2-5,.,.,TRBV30,TGTGCCTGGAGTCCGCAAGAGACCCAGTACTTC,CAWSPQETQYF
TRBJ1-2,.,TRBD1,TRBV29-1,TGCAGCGTTCCCGAGCCGGGACAGGGGGGTTATGGCTACACCTTC,CSVPEPGQGGYGYTF
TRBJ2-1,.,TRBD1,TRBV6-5,TGTGCCAGCAAAACAGGGGTGTCCTACAATGAGCAGTTCTTC,CASKTGVSYNEQFF
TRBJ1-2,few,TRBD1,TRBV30,TGTGCCTGGAGATCACCGGGACAGGGGGCGAGGGGCTACACCTTC,CAWRSPGQGARGYTF
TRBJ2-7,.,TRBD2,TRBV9,TGTGCCAGCAGCGTAGGGGTAGCGGGGGATTTCTACGAGCAGTACTTC,CASSVGVAGDFYEQYF
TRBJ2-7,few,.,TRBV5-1,TGCGCCAGCAGCTTGGGGGTGAGGAACCCCTACGAGCAGTACTTC,CASSLGVRNPYEQYF